The 14 T cell receptor beta chains given below trace back to one sample, sequenced in a study of T cells in Graves' hyperthyroidism and ophthalmopathy. RNA transcripts gave rise to amplified TCR beta CDR3 regions. HTBI primers drove first-round RT-PCR of the TCR CDR3. MiXCR, run by TCRdb on the multiplex PCR reads, gives a single entry per CDR3 protein. The table includes around 450,000 distinct CDR3 sequences, 15% to 18% detected once. Sequencing input: blood. The receptors originated from a woman between 18 and 30 years old with Graves' hyperthyroidism.

J is TRBJ2-5 and V is TRBV20-1, with 9 nucleotides matching TRBD2. CDR3 length: 15 amino acids. Germline V gene data show CDR1 as DFQATT and CDR2 as SNEGSKA (reference sequence). Trimming cost V 8 bases and J 5 bases; bases outside gene matches: 15. The CDR3 region is CSSSRPSGITETQYF. The CDR3 bases are TGCAGTTCCTCCCGGCCTAGCGGGATTACGGAGACCCAGTACTTC.

The chain links TRBV24-1 to TRBJ2-5; 8 bases line up with TRBD1. The V and J ends lost 10 bases and 0 bases, in that order; junction bases with no gene match: 0. In germline, CDR1 is KGHDR, CDR2 SFDVKD. The CDR3 runs 12 residues. CDR3 region: CATGQDQETQYF. The CDR3 region has the DNA TGTGCCACGGGACAGGACCAAGAGACCCAGTACTTC.

As for this clonotype: Since a much larger clone is just one base distant, this may be a read error. This sequence joins TRBV7-2 and TRBJ1-3; D remains unclear. Germline V gene sequence: CDR1 SGHTA, CDR2 FQGNSA. The CDR3 totals 17 residues. Between the trimmed V and J ends, which lost 3 bases and 0 bases, there was a span of 15 bases. CDR3 amino acids: CASSFARRQSSGNTIYF. CDR3 nucleotides: TGTGCCAGCAGCTTTGCGCGACGGCAGTCCTCTGGAAACACCATATATTTT.

This clonotype was detected ten times or more. The V call is TRBV20-1, the J call TRBJ2-1; unclear D gene. Germline-derived CDR1 and CDR2 are DFQATT and SNEGSKA (reference sequence). The V end lost 6 bases, the J end lost 8 bases, and 8 bases lay between the germline ends. The CDR3 runs to 10 residues. CDR3: CSAVGDEQFF. The CDR3 DNA reads TGCAGTGCAGTCGGCGATGAGCAGTTCTTC.

The V call is TRBV5-1, the J call TRBJ2-2, with 8 bases that match TRBD1. This CDR3 comprises 16 residues. The germline CDR1 and CDR2 sequences are SGHRS and YFSETQ. The ends lost 4 bases at V and 6 bases at J; junction bases unmatched: 11. The CDR3: CASSLRPGQAPGELFF. For the CDR3, the DNA is TGCGCCAGCAGCCTAAGACCGGGACAGGCTCCCGGGGAGCTGTTTTTT.

In regard to this clonotype: A much more abundant neighbour one base away suggests this may be a read error. V usage is TRBV28 and J usage is TRBJ1-2, with a weak D call TRBD1 (6 bases). V dropped 5 bases and J dropped 7 bases, with 11 bases sitting between them. Germline values: CDR1 MDHEN, CDR2 SYDVKM. The CDR3 is 12 amino acids. CDR3 amino acids: CASSEDRFGYTF. The CDR3 nucleotides are TGTGCCAGCAGTGAGGACAGATTTGGCTACACCTTC.

This clonotype was detected ten times or more. The CDR3 nucleotides are TGTGCCAGCAGCTTTGGGGGCTTCGGGACAGGTAATCAGCCCCAGCATTTT. Amino acid sequence: CASSFGGFGTGNQPQHF. The chain has TRBV7-9 and TRBJ1-5, with 8 nucleotides matching TRBD1. The CDR3 is 17 amino acids. V was pared by 3 bases and J by 4 bases, with 11 bases of the junction left unmatched. Germline-derived CDR1 and CDR2 are SEHNR and FQNEAQ (reference sequence).

This clonotype occurred many times. The chain is built from TRBV6-6 and TRBJ2-5; 8 positions agree with TRBD1. The germline V gene encodes CDR1 MNHNY and CDR2 SVGAGI (reference sequence). V trimming: 0 bases; J trimming: 5 bases; junction bases outside the gene matches: 8. This CDR3 spans 16 amino acids. CDR3 sequence reads: CASSYSTGGIRETQYF. CDR3 in DNA: TGTGCCAGCAGTTACTCCACAGGGGGAATTCGGGAGACCCAGTACTTC.

This clonotype was seen at least ten times. V and J are TRBV2 and TRBJ2-3; perhaps TRBD2 as D (7 bases). The CDR3 runs to 13 residues. Trimming shortened V by 8 bases and J by 5 bases, and 14 bases separated the two germline ends. Germline loops: CDR1 SNHLY, CDR2 FYNNEI. In DNA form, the CDR3 reads TGTGCCAGCCGGGGGGCGGTGGGAGATACGCAGTATTTT. Its protein is CASRGAVGDTQYF.

As regards this clonotype: The junction shows a germline mismatch at one end, possibly a read error. The DNA for the CDR3 is TGTGCCAGCTCACCGAGTGCGACAGGGGGTGTCAGCTCCTATAATACACCCCTCCACTTT. Translated, it gives CASSPSATGGVSSYNTPLHF. The chain employs TRBV18 and TRBJ1-6; TRBD1 aligns across 9 bases. Germline CDR1 and CDR2: KGHSH and LQKENI. This CDR3 is 20 amino acids long.

This clonotype was detected many times. The gene calls are TRBV6-1 and TRBJ1-2; D not resolved. The V gene's germline CDR1 is MNHNS and CDR2 SASEGT. The CDR3 runs 15 residues. V lost 6 bases and J 3 bases, leaving 17 bases between the germline ends. The CDR3 region has the DNA TGTGCCAGCAGCCCCGGCCAGTTGCCCGACTATGGCTACACCTTC. This codes for CASSPGQLPDYGYTF.

The sample holds many counts of this clonotype. The chain combines TRBV11-2 with TRBJ2-5, with 9 bases lining up with TRBD1. Germline CDR1 is SGHAT and CDR2 is FQNNGV. The CDR3 contains 15 residues. V was clipped by 6 bases and J by 4 bases; unmatched bases: 9. In DNA, the CDR3 is TGTGCCAGCAGGCGTCTACAGGGGGCCCGAGAGACCCAGTACTTC. It is translated as CASRRLQGARETQYF.

This clonotype was seen repeatedly, ten times or more. V is TRBV7-9 and J is TRBJ1-1; maybe TRBD1 (6 bases). This CDR3 spans 14 amino acids. CDR1 and CDR2 from the germline V gene are SEHNR and FQNEAQ (reference sequence). Trimming shortened V by 3 bases and J by 3 bases, and 11 bases separated the two germline ends. The CDR3 nucleotides are TGTGCCAGCAGCTTCGGCCAGGGGTACACTGAAGCTTTCTTT. This encodes CASSFGQGYTEAFF.

The J gene is TRBJ2-3, the V gene TRBV20-1; TRBD2 is a possible D gene (6 bases). CDR3 size: 15 residues. V gave up 0 bases and J gave up 5 bases, with 15 bases separating them. Germline V gene data show CDR1 as DFQATT and CDR2 as SNEGSKA (reference sequence). CDR3 loop: CSARDQRGNKDTQYF. In DNA form, the CDR3 reads TGCAGTGCTAGAGATCAACGGGGGAATAAAGATACGCAGTATTTT.